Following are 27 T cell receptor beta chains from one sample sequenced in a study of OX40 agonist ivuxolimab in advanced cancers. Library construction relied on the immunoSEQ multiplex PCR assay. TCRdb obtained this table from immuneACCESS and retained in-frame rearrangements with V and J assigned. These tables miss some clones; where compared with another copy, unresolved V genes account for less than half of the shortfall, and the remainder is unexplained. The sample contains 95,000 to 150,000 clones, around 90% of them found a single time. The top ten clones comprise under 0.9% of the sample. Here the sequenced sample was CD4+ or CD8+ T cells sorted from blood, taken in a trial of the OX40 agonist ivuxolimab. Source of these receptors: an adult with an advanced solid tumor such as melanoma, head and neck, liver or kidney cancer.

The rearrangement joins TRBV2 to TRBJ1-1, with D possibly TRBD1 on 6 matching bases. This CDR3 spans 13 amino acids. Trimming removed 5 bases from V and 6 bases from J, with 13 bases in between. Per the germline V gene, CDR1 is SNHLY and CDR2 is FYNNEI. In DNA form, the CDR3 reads TGTGCCAGCAGTCCCGACAGGCTCGCTGAAGCTTTCTTT. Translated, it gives CASSPDRLAEAFF.

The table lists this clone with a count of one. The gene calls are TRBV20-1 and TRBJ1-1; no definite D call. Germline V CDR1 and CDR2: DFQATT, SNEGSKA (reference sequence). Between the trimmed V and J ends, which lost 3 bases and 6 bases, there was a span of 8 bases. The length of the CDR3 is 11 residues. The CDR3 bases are TGCAGTGCTAGGGAACGATCTGAAGCTTTCTTT. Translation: CSARERSEAFF.

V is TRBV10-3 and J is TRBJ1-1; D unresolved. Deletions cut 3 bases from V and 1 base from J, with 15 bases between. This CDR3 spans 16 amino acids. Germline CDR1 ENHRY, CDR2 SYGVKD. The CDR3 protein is CAISDNRGRANTEAFF. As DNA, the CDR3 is TGTGCCATCAGTGACAACCGGGGAAGAGCGAACACTGAAGCTTTCTTT.

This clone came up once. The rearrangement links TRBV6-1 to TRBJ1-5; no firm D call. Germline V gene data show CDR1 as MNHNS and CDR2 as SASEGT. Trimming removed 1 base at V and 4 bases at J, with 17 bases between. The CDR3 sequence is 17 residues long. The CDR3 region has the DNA TGTGCCAGCAGTGAAGATGGTCACGGGGTAAAAAATCAGCCCCAGCATTTT. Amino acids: CASSEDGHGVKNQPQHF.

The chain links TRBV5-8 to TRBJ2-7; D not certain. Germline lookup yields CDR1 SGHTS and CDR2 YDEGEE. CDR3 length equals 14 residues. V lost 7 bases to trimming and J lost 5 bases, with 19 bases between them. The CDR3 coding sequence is TGTGCCAGCCACTACATTTGGTTAACCGACGAGCAGTACTTC. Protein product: CASHYIWLTDEQYF.

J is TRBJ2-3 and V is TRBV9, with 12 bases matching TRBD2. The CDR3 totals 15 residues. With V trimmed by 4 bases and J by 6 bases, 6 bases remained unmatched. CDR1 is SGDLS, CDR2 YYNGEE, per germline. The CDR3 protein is CASSPTSGRSDTQYF. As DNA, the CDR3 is TGTGCCAGCAGCCCTACTAGCGGGAGGTCGGATACGCAGTATTTT. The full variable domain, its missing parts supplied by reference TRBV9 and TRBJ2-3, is DSGVTQTPKHLITATGQRVTLRCSPRSGDLSVYWYQQSLDQGLQFLIQYYNGEERAKGNILERFSAQQFPDLHSELNLSSLELGDSALYFCASSPTSGRSDTQYFGPGTRLTVL.

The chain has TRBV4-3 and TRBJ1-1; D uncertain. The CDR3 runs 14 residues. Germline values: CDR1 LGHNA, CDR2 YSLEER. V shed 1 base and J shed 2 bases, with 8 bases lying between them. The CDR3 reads CASSQAPTNTEAFF. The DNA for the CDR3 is TGCGCCAGCAGCCAAGCCCCTACTAACACTGAAGCTTTCTTT.

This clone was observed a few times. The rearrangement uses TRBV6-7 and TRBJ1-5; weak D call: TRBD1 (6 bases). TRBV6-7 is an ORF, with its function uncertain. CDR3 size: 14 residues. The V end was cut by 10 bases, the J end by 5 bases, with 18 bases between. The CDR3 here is CATMDRGADQPQHF. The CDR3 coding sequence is TGTGCCACCATGGATCGGGGGGCGGATCAGCCCCAGCATTTT.

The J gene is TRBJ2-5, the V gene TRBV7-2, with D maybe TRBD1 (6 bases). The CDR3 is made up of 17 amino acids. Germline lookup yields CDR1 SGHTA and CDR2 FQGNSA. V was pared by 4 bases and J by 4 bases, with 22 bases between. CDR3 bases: TGTGCCAGCAGCTCCGTCAGGGGAGCGGTTCTGGGAGAGACCCAGTACTTC. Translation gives CASSSVRGAVLGETQYF.

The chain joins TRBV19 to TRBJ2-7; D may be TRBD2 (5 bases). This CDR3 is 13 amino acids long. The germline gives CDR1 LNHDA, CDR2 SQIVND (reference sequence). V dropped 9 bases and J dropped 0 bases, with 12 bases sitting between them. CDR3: CASSGLISYEQYF. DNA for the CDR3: TGTGCCAGCAGCGGACTCATCTCCTACGAGCAGTACTTC.

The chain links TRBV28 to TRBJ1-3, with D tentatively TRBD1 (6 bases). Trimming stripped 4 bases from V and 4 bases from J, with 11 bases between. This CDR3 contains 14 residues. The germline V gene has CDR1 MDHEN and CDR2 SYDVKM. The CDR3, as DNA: TGTGCCAGCAGTTGGACAGCGGGAGGAAACACCATATATTTT. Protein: CASSWTAGGNTIYF.

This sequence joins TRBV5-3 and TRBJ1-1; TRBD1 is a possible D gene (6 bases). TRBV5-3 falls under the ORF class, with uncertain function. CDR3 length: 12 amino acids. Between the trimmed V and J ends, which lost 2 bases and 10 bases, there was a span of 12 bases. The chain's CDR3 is CARSLGFRGAFF. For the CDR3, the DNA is TGTGCCAGAAGCTTAGGGTTCAGGGGAGCTTTCTTT.

DNA for the CDR3: TGTGCCAGCAGCTTAATCCTATCGGCTGCGGGGAACACTGAAGCTTTCTTT. It codes for CASSLILSAAGNTEAFF. The V call is TRBV11-2, the J call TRBJ1-1; no reliable D call. There are 17 residues in the CDR3. In germline, CDR1 is SGHAT, CDR2 FQNNGV. V lost 2 bases, J lost 1 base, and 17 bases lay in between.

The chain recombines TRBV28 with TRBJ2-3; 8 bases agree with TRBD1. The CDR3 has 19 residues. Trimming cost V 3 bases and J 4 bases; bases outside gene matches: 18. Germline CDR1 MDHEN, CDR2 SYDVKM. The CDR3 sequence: CASSFGAGGFRGQSDTQYF. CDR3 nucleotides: TGTGCCAGCAGTTTCGGTGCTGGTGGTTTCAGGGGGCAATCAGATACGCAGTATTTT.

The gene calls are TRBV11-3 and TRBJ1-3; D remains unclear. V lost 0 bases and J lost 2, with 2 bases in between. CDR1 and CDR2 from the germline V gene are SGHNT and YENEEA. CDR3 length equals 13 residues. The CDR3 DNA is TGTGCCAGCAGCTTAGACGCTGGAAACACCATATATTTT. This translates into CASSLDAGNTIYF.

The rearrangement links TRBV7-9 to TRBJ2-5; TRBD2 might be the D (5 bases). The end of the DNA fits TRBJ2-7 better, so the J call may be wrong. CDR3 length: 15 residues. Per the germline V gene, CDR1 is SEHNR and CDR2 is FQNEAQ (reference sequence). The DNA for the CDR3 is TGTGCCAGCAGCCCCCCAGGAGGTCTGGTCTACGAGCAGTACTTC. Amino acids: CASSPPGGLVYEQYF.

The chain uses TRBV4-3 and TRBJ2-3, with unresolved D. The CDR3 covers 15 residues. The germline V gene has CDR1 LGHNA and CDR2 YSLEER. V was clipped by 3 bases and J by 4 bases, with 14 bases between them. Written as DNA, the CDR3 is TGCGCCAGCAGCCAGGGATCTGTCTTATCAGATACGCAGTATTTT. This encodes CASSQGSVLSDTQYF.

This CDR3 is CSARDQNEQFF. CDR3 nucleotide sequence: TGCAGTGCTAGAGATCAGAATGAGCAGTTCTTC. V gene TRBV20-1 combines with J gene TRBJ2-1; D remains ambiguous. This CDR3 region has 11 residues. Germline assignment: CDR1 DFQATT and CDR2 SNEGSKA (reference sequence). V lost 0 bases, J lost 7 bases, and 4 bases lay in between.

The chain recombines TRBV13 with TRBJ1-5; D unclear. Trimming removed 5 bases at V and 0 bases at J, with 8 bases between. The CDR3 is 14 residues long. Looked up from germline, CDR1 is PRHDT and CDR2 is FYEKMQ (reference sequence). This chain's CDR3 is CASSPDGSNQPQHF. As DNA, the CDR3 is TGTGCCAGCAGCCCGGACGGTAGCAATCAGCCCCAGCATTTT.

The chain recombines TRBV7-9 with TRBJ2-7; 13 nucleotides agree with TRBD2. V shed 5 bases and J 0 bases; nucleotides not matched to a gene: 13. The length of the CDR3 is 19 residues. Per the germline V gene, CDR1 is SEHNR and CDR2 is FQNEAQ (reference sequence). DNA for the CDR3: TGTGCCAGCAGCGGACTAGGGACTAGCGGGATATCCGGCTCCTACGAGCAGTACTTC. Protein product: CASSGLGTSGISGSYEQYF. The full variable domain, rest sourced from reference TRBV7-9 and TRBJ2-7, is DTGVSQNPRHKITKRGQNVTFRCDPISEHNRLYWYRQTLGQGPEFLTYFQNEAQLEKSRLLSDRFSAERPKGSFSTLEIQRTEQGDSAMYLCASSGLGTSGISGSYEQYFGPGTRLTVT.

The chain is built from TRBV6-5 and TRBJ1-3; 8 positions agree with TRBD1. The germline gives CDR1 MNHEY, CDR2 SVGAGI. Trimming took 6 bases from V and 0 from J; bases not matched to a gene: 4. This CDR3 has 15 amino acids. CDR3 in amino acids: CASSPDRASGNTIYF. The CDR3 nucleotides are TGTGCCAGCAGCCCGGACAGGGCCTCTGGAAACACCATATATTTT.

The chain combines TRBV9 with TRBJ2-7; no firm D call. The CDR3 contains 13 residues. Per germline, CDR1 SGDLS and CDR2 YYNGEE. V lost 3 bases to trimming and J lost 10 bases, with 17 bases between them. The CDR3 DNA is TGTGCCAGCAGCGCCAACAGTGGCGGCTATCAGTACTTC. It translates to CASSANSGGYQYF.

CDR3 nucleotide sequence: TGTGCCAGCAGACTAGGAGGGACAGGGGTCGGGGAGCTGTTTTTT. Its protein product is CASRLGGTGVGELFF. The V and J genes are TRBV28 and TRBJ2-2, with 10 bases aligning to TRBD1. The germline gives CDR1 MDHEN, CDR2 SYDVKM. The CDR3 has 15 amino acids. V lost 6 bases and J lost 7; bases outside the gene matches: 8.

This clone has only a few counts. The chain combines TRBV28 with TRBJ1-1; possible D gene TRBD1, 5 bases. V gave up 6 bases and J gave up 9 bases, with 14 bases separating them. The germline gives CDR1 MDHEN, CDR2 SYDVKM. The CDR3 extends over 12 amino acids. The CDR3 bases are TGTGCCAGCAGCCCAGGGTTCCGAAAAGCTTTCTTT. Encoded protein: CASSPGFRKAFF. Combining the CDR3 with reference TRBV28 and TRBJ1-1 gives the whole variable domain DVKVTQSSRYLVKRTGEKVFLECVQDMDHENMFWYRQDPGLGLRLIYFSYDVKMKEKGDIPEGYSVSREKKERFSLILESASTNQTSMYLCASSPGFRKAFFGQGTRLTVV.

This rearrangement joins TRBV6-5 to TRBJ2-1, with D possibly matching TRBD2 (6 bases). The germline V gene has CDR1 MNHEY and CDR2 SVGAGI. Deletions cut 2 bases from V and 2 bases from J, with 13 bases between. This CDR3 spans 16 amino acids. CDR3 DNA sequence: TGTGCCAGCAGTTACGGGGACGGGAGAACCTACAATGAGCAGTTCTTC. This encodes CASSYGDGRTYNEQFF.

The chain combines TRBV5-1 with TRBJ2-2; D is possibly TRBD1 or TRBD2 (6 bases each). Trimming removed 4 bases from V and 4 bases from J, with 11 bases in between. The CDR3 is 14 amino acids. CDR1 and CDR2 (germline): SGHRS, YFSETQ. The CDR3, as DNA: TGCGCCAGCAGCCGGGGGCAGGTCACCGGGGAGCTGTTTTTT. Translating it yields CASSRGQVTGELFF.

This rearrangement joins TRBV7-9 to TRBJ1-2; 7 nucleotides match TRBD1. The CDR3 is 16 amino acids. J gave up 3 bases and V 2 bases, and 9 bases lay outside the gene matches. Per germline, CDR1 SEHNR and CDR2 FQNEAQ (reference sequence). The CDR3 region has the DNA TGTGCCAGCAGCTTACGTCAGGGGGATCTCCACTATGGCTACACCTTC. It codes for CASSLRQGDLHYGYTF.